The sequence of this T cell receptor (beta chain) was determined in a study of blood T cell repertoires in COVID-19. Measured with immunoSEQ multiplex PCR; TCRdb has only the in-frame clones, and not every one. The table shows roughly 230,000 clones, with approximately 81% occurring only once. Germline loops: CDR1 MNHNY, CDR2 SVGAGI (reference sequence). This CDR3 has 14 residues. V shed 6 bases, J shed 7 bases, and the junction held 12 bases outside the gene matches. The rearrangement uses TRBV6-6 and TRBJ2-7, with 7 bases that match TRBD1. The receptor's source is a woman aged 50 to 60 who had been exposed to COVID-19. The sequencing input was PBMCs or T cells enriched from blood (not recorded which). The CDR3 loop is CASRRTGQRPEQYF. In DNA form, the CDR3 reads TGTGCCAGCAGGCGGACGGGACAGCGTCCGGAGCAGTACTTC.